This T cell receptor (beta chain) was obtained from a study of T cells in Graves' hyperthyroidism and ophthalmopathy (dated by TCRdb to about 2019). At the level of the whole study: Peripheral blood was collected at initial diagnosis, before any treatment. To identify TCR V-J signatures that set the groups apart, the researchers used a discovery cohort of more than 95 patients, made up of about 44 with Graves' ophthalmopathy and about 60 with stable Graves' hyperthyroidism. An independent validation cohort of around 19 hyperthyroidism patients and about 15 patients who later progressed to ophthalmopathy tested prospective prediction of ophthalmopathy. The 85 to 100 discovery patients were divided at random into training and test sets in a 7:3 ratio. The study also compared thyroid tissue and blood T-cell repertoires from about six Graves' hyperthyroidism patients. After sampling, hyperthyroidism patients received methimazole starting at 30 mg daily, and ophthalmopathy patients received high-dose intravenous methylprednisolone. TCR Vbeta CDR3 sequencing of 120 to 150 peripheral blood samples (43 ophthalmopathy, roughly 72 hyperthyroidism and approximately 17 progressor patients) is reported in the paper.

The TCR beta CDR3 regions were amplified from the RNA transcripts. The TCR CDR3 was subjected to a first round of RT-PCR using the HTBI primer set and the Qiagen OneStep RT-PCR kit. The libraries were constructed in a second round of multiplex PCR and then size-selected and purified. The libraries were sequenced on an Illumina HiSeq2000 using paired-end 100 bp reads. Per the original workflow: SOAPnuke was used to process the raw data, with reads discarded if the reads contained adapters or uncalled bases, had a mean Phred below 15, or lacked an exact constant-primer or identifier match. High-quality paired reads were merged using COPE v1.2.5, and each unique nucleotide sequence was defined as a clonotype. MiTCR v1.1 was used to align clonotypes to the IMGT TRBV, TRBD and TRBJ reference segments. Analysis was restricted to V-J combinations with a frequency above 0.0001, which covered about 99% of repertoires. A TCS score was defined as the ratio of F50 (clonal expansion) to E x V (chaos), with BLOSUM62-based TCRdist applied between CDR3 peptides within each V-J. Welch's t-statistics and random forest reduced fewer than 550 V-J features to around 14, which were used in a naive Bayes classifier (R e1071). Using fastp at Q25 and MiXCR, TCRdb reprocessed the public reads and kept productive beta chains. Every CDR3 protein is listed once, alongside the most common genes and DNA of its rows. TCRdb, not the authors, supplied the V and J calls. The table for this sample lists some 270,000 distinct CDR3 sequences; around 13% of them were counted only once. The top ten clonotypes cover 7.9% of the sample.

Remarks on this clonotype: Its antigen has not been determined. No quality values exist for individual bases; no much larger clone is one base distant.

Stable Graves' hyperthyroidism was defined as no progression to ophthalmopathy during 18 months of follow-up. Hyperthyroidism patients were newly diagnosed, with disease duration under 2 months, and aged 18 to 65 years. Any patient with an uncontrolled infection, another autoimmune disease, pregnancy or lactation was excluded. Diagnoses were based on clinical symptoms, serum thyroxine and TRAb, thyroid ultrasound and orbital computed tomography. PBMCs were isolated from about 10 ml of fresh peripheral blood by Ficoll-Paque density gradient centrifugation. Total RNA was extracted with Trizol reagent, and quality was checked on an Agilent 2100 Bioanalyzer. Beyond this particular receptor, the publication reports: In validation, progression to ophthalmopathy was predicted by the model with roughly 71% sensitivity and 72.22% specificity, a median of 6.5 months before onset. No statistical method was used to fix the sample size in advance, and group allocation was not hidden from the investigators. A 13 V-J signature model separated ophthalmopathy from stable hyperthyroidism, with roughly 88% sensitivity and 81% to 83% specificity in cross-validation and 80%/75% in testing. Most expanded thyroid clonotypes (frequency above 0.001) were also found in blood, which suggests that blood repertoires may mirror thyroid immune responses.

The junction shows trimming of 5 bases on V and 2 bases on J, plus 12 bases between the germline ends. The CDR3 spans 14 residues, from the cysteine through the phenylalanine. The entry retains the CDR3 DNA only, 42 bases that are in frame from base 1. CDR1 SGHVS and CDR2 FQNEAQ are derived from the germline V gene. The receptor was derived from a woman in her thirties or forties with Graves' hyperthyroidism. Input material: blood. This chain is built from TRBV7-8 and TRBJ1-2, with no D gene named confidently. The nucleotide sequence is given as TGTGCCAGCAGCCAACCGGGCCGGAACTATGGCTACACCTTC. This sequence encodes CASSQPGRNYGYTF.